Given below is one T cell receptor beta chain in context. These data come from a study of cytomegalovirus exposure and HLA in healthy donors. 13 Jbeta primers and 60 Vbeta primers were used for the PCR. This table comes from immunoSEQ multiplex PCR, and its TCRdb copy is limited to in-frame clones, with some not included. The data hold roughly 130,000 clones, with roughly 80% observed a single time. V shed 7 bases, J shed 3 bases, and the junction held 3 bases outside the gene matches. The germline gives CDR1 LNHDA, CDR2 SQIVND (reference sequence). The CDR3 loop spans 15 amino acids. V is TRBV19 and J is TRBJ2-5; 15 positions agree with TRBD2. Input material: PBMCs. The TCR was taken from a woman aged 45-65 years in good health and CMV-seropositive. CDR3 DNA: TGTGCCAGTAACGGACTAGCGGGGGGGGAAGAGACCCAGTACTTC. Translation: CASNGLAGGEETQYF.